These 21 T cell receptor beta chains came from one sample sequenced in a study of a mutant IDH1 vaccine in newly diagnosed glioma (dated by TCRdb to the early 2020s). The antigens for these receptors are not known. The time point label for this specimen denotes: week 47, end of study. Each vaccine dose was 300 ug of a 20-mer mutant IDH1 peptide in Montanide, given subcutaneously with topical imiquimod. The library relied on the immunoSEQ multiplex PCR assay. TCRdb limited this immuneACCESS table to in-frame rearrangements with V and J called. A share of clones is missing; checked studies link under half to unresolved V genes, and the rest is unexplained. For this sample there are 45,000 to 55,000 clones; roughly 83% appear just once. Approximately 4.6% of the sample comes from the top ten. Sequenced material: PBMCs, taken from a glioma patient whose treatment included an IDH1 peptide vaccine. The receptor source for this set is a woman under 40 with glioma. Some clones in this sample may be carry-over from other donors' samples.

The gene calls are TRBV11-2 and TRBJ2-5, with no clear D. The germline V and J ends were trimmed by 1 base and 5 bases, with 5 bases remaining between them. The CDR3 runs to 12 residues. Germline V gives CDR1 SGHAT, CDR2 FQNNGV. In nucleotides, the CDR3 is TGTGCCAGCAGCTTAGTAGAGGAGACCCAGTACTTC. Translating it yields CASSLVEETQYF. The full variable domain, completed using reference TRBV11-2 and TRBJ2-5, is EAGVAQSPRYKIIEKRQSVAFWCNPISGHATLYWYQQILGQGPKLLIQFQNNGVVDDSQLPKDRFSAERLKGVDSTLKIQPAKLEDSAVYLCASSLVEETQYFGPGTRLLVL.

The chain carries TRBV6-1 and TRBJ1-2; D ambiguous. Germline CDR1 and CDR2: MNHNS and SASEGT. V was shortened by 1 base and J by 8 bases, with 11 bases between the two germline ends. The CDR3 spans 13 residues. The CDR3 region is CASSEVVIMGYTF. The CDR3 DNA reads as TGTGCCAGCAGTGAAGTGGTAATTATGGGCTACACCTTC.

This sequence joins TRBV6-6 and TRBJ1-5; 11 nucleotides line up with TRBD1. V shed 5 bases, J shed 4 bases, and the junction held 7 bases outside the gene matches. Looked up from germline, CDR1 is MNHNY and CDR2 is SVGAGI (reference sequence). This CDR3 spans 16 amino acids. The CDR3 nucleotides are TGTGCCAGCAGTCTCGGGACAGGGGGGGGTAATCAGCCCCAGCATTTT. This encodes CASSLGTGGGNQPQHF.

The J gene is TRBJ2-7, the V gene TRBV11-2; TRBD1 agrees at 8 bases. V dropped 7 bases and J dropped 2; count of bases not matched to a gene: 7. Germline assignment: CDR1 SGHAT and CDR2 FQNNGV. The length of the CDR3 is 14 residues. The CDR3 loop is CASISGGRPYEQYF. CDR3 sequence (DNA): TGTGCCAGCATCTCAGGGGGCAGACCCTACGAGCAGTACTTC.

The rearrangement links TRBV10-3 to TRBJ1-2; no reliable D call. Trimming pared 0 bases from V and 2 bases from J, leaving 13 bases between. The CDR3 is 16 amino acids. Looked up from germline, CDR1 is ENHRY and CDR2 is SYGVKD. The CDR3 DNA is TGTGCCATCAGTGAGTCTGGCAGTTCGTTCAACTATGGCTACACCTTC. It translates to CAISESGSSFNYGYTF.

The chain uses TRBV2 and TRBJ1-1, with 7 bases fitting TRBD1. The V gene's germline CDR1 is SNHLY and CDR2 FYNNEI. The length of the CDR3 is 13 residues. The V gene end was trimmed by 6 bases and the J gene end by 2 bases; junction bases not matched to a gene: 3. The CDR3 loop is CASRGTANTEAFF. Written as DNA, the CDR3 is TGTGCCAGCAGGGGGACAGCAAACACTGAAGCTTTCTTT.

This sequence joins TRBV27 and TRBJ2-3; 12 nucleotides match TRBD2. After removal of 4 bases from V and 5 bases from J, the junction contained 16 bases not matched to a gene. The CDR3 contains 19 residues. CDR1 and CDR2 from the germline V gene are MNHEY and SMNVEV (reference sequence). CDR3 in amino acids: CASSSLGTSGPTAGDTQYF. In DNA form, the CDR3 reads TGTGCCAGCAGTTCGTTAGGGACTAGCGGGCCTACGGCTGGAGATACGCAGTATTTT.

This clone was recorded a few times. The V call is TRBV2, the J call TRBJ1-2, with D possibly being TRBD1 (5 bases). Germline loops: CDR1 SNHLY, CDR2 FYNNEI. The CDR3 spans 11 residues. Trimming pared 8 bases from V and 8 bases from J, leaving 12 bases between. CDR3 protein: CASPNRGGYTF. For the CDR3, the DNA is TGTGCCAGCCCCAATCGGGGGGGCTACACCTTC.

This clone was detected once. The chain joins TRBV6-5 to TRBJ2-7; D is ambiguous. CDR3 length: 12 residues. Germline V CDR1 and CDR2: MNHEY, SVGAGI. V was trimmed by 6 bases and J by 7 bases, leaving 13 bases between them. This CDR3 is CASSFPGWEQYF. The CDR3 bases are TGTGCCAGCAGCTTCCCAGGTTGGGAGCAGTACTTC.

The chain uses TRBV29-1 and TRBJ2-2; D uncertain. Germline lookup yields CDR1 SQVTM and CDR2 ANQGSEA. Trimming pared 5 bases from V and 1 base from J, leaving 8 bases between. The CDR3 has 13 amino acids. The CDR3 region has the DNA TGCAGCGTTCCCGTCGGGAACACCGGGGAGCTGTTTTTT. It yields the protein CSVPVGNTGELFF.

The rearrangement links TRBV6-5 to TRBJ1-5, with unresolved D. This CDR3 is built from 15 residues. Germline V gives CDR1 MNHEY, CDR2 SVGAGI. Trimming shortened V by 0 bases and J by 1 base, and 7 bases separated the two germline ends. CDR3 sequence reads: CASSYSKGSNQPQHF. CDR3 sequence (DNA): TGTGCCAGCAGTTACTCGAAAGGCAGCAATCAGCCCCAGCATTTT.

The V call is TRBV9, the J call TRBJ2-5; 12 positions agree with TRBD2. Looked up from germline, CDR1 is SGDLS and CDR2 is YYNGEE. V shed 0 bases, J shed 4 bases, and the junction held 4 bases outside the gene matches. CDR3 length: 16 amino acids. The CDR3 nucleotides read TGTGCCAGCAGCGTAGTAGGGGGACTAGCGGGAGAGACCCAGTACTTC. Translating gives CASSVVGGLAGETQYF.

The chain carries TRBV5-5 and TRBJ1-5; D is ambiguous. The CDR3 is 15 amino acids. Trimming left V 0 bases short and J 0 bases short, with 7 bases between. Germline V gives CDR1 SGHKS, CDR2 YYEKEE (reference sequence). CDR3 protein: CASSLEGNSNQPQHF. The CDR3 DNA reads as TGTGCCAGCAGCTTGGAAGGGAATAGCAATCAGCCCCAGCATTTT.

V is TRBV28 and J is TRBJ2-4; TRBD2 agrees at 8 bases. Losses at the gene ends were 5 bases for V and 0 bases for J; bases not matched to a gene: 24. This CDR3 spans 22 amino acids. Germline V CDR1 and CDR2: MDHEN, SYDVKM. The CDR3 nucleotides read TGTGCCAGCAGTCTAACCGGGGGGCTTAGCGGGAAGGCCTCTGTAGCCAAAAACATTCAGTACTTC. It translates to CASSLTGGLSGKASVAKNIQYF.

CDR3 in amino acids: CASSIGGPREAFF. CDR3 in DNA: TGTGCCAGTAGTATCGGGGGGCCCCGGGAAGCTTTCTTT. The V call is TRBV19, the J call TRBJ1-1, with D possibly matching TRBD1 (6 bases). The CDR3 extends over 13 amino acids. V dropped 3 bases and J dropped 8 bases, with 13 bases sitting between them. Germline CDR1 reads LNHDA; CDR2 reads SQIVND (reference sequence). Using reference TRBV19 and TRBJ1-1 for the parts outside the CDR3, the full variable domain is DGGITQSPKYLFRKEGQNVTLSCEQNLNHDAMYWYRQDPGQGLRLIYYSQIVNDFQKGDIAEGYSVSREKKESFPLTVTSAQKNPTAFYLCASSIGGPREAFFGQGTRLTVV.

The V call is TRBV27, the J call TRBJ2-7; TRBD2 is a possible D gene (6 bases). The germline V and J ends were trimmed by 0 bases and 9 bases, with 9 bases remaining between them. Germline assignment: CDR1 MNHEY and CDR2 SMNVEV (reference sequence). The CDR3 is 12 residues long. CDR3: CASSLSGGSQYF. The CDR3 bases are TGTGCCAGCAGTTTATCCGGGGGTTCGCAGTACTTC.

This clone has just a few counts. In DNA form, the CDR3 reads TGCAGCGTTCCGGCAGCTAGCACAGATACGCAGTATTTT. It is translated as CSVPAASTDTQYF. This sequence joins TRBV29-1 and TRBJ2-3; no definite D call. In germline, CDR1 is SQVTM, CDR2 ANQGSEA. Between the trimmed V and J ends, which lost 5 bases and 0 bases, there was a span of 9 bases. The CDR3 is 13 amino acids.

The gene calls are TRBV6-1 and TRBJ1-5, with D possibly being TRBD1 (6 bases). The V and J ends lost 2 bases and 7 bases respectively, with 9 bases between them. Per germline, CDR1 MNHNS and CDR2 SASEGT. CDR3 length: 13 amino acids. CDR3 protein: CASSERGGQPQHF. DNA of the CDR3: TGTGCCAGCAGTGAAAGGGGGGGACAGCCCCAGCATTTT.

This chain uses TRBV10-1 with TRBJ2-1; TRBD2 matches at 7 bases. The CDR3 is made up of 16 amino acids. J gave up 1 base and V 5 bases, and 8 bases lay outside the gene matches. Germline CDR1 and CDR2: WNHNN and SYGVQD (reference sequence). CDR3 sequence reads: CASSTGRRGSYNEQFF. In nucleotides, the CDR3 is TGCGCCAGCAGTACCGGGAGGCGGGGGTCCTACAATGAGCAGTTCTTC.

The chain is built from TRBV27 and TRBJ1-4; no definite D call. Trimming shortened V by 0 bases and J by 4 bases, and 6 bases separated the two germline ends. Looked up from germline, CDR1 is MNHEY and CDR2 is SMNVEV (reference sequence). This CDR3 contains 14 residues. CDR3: CASSLSAINEKLFF. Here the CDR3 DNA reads TGTGCCAGCAGTTTATCGGCAATTAATGAAAAACTGTTTTTT.

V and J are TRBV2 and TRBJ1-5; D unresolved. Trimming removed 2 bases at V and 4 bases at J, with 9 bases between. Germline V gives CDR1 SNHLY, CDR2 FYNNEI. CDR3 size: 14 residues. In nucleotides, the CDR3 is TGTGCCAGCAGTGAAAGTCTAAGAAATCAGCCCCAGCATTTT. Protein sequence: CASSESLRNQPQHF.